This T cell receptor (beta chain) is from a study of cytomegalovirus exposure and HLA in healthy donors. Concerning this clone: No antigen is known for it.

Germline V gene sequence: CDR1 SEHNR, CDR2 FQNEAQ (reference sequence). The V end was cut by 5 bases, the J end by 9 bases, with 16 bases between. This CDR3 is 13 amino acids long. The study ran its PCR with 60 Vbeta and 13 Jbeta primers. The data were produced by immunoSEQ multiplex PCR, yet TCRdb's version contains in-frame clones alone and is incomplete. The listing contains roughly 42,000 clones. Study-wide results and caveats: In an earlier analysis, about 87% or about 30%: the productive usage of most TCR beta V segments. It was reported in a later analysis that an Asian-associated ancestry cluster showed fewer N-insertions than the approximately 670-donor mean.

Sequencing was done on a sample of PBMCs. This receptor was taken from a man in his thirties or forties in good health and CMV-seronegative. The rearrangement joins TRBV7-9 to TRBJ1-1, with a possible D match to TRBD1 (6 bases). Here the CDR3 reads CASSISEQGKAFF. CDR3 sequence (DNA): TGTGCCAGCAGCATCAGCGAACAGGGTAAAGCTTTCTTT.